This TCR beta chain was profiled in a study of T cells in Graves' hyperthyroidism and ophthalmopathy. J gave up 3 bases and V 5 bases, and 11 bases lay outside the gene matches. CDR3 length: 16 residues. CDR1 and CDR2 from the germline V gene are LNHDA and SQIVND (reference sequence). Overall study findings and caveats: Blood also carried most thyroid clonotypes expanded above 0.001.

This clonotype showed up just a few times. No antigen is known for it. Amplification yielded TCR beta CDR3 regions, with RNA transcripts as the source. Primed by the HTBI set, a first-round RT-PCR was run on the TCR CDR3. Each CDR3 protein gets one entry after TCRdb re-called the multiplex PCR reads with MiXCR. The table includes 550,000 to 650,000 distinct CDR3 sequences, about 14% detected once. The study excluded patients with uncontrolled infection, other autoimmune disease, pregnancy or lactation. Material for sequencing was blood. This sequence originates from a woman in her thirties or forties with Graves' hyperthyroidism. The V and J genes are TRBV19 and TRBJ1-2; TRBD1 matches 8 bases. CDR3 DNA sequence: TGTGCCAGTAGTCTTGACAGGGGCTACCTTGACTATGGCTACACCTTC. It codes for CASSLDRGYLDYGYTF.